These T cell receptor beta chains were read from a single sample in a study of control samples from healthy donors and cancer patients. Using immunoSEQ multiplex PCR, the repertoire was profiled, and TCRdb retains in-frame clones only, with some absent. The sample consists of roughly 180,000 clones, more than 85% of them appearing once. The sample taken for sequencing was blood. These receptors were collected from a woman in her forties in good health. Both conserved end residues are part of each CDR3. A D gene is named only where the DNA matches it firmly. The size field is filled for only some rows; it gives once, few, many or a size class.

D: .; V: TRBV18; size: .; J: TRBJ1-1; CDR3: CASSPPAGKAFF; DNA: TGTGCCAGCTCACCACCGGCCGGGAAAGCTTTCTTT
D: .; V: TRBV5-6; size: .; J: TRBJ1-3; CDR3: CASSSAGGGNTIYF; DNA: TGTGCCAGCAGTTCCGCGGGTGGAGGAAACACCATATATTTT
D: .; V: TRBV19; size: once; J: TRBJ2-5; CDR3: CASSPQGETQYF; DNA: TGTGCCAGTAGTCCCCAGGGCGAGACCCAGTACTTC
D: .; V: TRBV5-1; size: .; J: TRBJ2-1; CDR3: CASSLSSANEQFF; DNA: TGCGCCAGCAGCTTGAGTAGCGCCAATGAGCAGTTCTTC
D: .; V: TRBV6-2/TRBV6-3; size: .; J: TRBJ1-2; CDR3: CASSSFRDSPNYGYTF; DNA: TGTGCCAGCAGTTCTTTCCGGGACTCCCCCAACTATGGCTACACCTTC
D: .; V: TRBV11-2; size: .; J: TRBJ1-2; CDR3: CASSSYYREDGYTF; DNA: TGTGCCAGCAGCAGTTATTACAGGGAGGATGGCTACACCTTC
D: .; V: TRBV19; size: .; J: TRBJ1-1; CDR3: CASSTSGTVNTEAFF; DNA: TGTGCCAGTAGTACTTCGGGGACGGTAAACACTGAAGCTTTCTTT
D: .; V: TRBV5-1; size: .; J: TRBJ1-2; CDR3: CASSLASTYGYTF; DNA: TGCGCCAGCAGCTTGGCATCAACCTATGGCTACACCTTC
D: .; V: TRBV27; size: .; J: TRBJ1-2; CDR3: CATLSPGDKGYGYTF; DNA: TGTGCCACCCTATCTCCAGGGGATAAGGGCTATGGCTACACCTTC
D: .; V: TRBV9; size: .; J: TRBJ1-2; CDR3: CASSPGTAIYGYTF; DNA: TGTGCCAGCAGCCCCGGGACGGCGATTTATGGCTACACCTTC
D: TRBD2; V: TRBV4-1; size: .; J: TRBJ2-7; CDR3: CASSQGAGAGGLYEQYF; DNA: TGCGCCAGCAGCCAAGGCGCAGGGGCGGGGGGGCTCTACGAGCAGTACTTC
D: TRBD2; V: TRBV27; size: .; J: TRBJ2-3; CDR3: CASSFSGGSADTQYF; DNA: TGTGCCAGCAGTTTTAGCGGGGGATCTGCAGATACGCAGTATTTT
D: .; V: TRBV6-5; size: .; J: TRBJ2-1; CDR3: CASSPRNNEQFF; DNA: TGTGCCAGCAGCCCCCGAAACAATGAGCAGTTCTTC
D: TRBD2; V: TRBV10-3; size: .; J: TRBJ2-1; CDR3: CAVGSGLDNEQFF; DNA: TGTGCCGTTGGTAGCGGGCTGGACAATGAGCAGTTCTTC
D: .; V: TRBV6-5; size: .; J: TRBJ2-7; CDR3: CASSYTDSYEQYF; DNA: TGTGCCAGCAGTTACACGGACAGCTACGAGCAGTACTTC
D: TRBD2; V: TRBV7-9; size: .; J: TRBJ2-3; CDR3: CASNPGGRVGTDTQYF; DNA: TGTGCCAGCAACCCGGGGGGGCGCGTAGGCACAGATACGCAGTATTTT
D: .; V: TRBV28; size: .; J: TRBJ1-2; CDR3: CASRPGGYGYTF; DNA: TGTGCCAGCAGACCGGGGGGCTATGGCTACACCTTC
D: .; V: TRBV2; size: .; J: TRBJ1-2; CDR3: CASSEAGQAAYGYTF; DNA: TGTGCCAGCAGTGAAGCGGGGCAGGCCGCTTATGGCTACACCTTC
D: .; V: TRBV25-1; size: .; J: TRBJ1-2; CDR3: CASSVEFYGYTF; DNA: TGTGCCAGCAGTGTAGAGTTCTATGGCTACACCTTC
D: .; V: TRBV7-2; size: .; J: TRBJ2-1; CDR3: CASSLTGYNEQFF; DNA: TGTGCCAGCAGCCTTACAGGTTACAATGAGCAGTTCTTC
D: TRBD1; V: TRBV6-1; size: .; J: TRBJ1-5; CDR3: CASSGRDRGLWGNQPQHF; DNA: TGTGCCAGCAGTGGACGGGACAGGGGGTTATGGGGCAATCAGCCCCAGCATTTT